This T cell receptor beta chain is from a study of blood T cell repertoires in COVID-19. The wider study: Sources were T cells, B-cell-depleted T cells, or PBMCs; the material itself was cDNA or gDNA.

The CDR3 spans 15 residues. Trimming removed 2 bases at V and 8 bases at J, with 17 bases between. CDR1 SGHRS and CDR2 YFSETQ come from the germline V gene. Generated by immunoSEQ multiplex PCR, the TCRdb table keeps only in-frame clones and is missing some. This sample has 120,000 to 150,000 clones, with just under 90% found just once. The sequenced sample was peripheral blood. The chain couples TRBV5-1 to TRBJ2-1; possible D gene TRBD2, 7 bases. This clonotype was obtained from a woman in her thirties or forties with acute or convalescent COVID-19. This CDR3 reads CASSLGGAGSDEQFF. The CDR3 bases are TGCGCCAGCAGCTTAGGGGGGGCCGGTTCGGATGAGCAGTTCTTC.